These 22 T cell receptor beta chains share one sample of origin, sequenced in a study of shared clonotypes between healthy human individuals. The data were produced by immunoSEQ multiplex PCR, yet TCRdb's version contains in-frame clones alone and is incomplete. The sample yields about 2.5 million clones, roughly 92% seen once. The sequenced material came from naive CD4+ T cells from PBMCs. Subset meaning: CD45RA+ positively selected. Receptors were obtained from a young man in good health. Some clones in this sample may be carry-over from other donors' samples.

The chain employs TRBV11-3 and TRBJ2-3, with 7 bases matching TRBD2. V was pared by 1 base and J by 6 bases, with 10 bases of the junction left unmatched. Germline V CDR1 and CDR2: SGHNT, YENEEA. This CDR3 spans 16 amino acids. CDR3 residues: CASSLGGGDLEDTQYF. CDR3 DNA: TGTGCCAGCAGCTTAGGGGGAGGGGACCTGGAGGATACGCAGTATTTT.

As for this clone: Other nucleotide sequences in the sample specify the same CDR3. This chain uses TRBV2 with TRBJ1-5, with D possibly matching TRBD1 (6 bases). The CDR3 has 14 residues. Germline values: CDR1 SNHLY, CDR2 FYNNEI. V was pared by 5 bases and J by 3 bases, with 11 bases between. The CDR3 is CASSSGQPNQPQHF. The CDR3 DNA sequence: TGTGCCAGCAGTTCAGGACAGCCCAATCAGCCCCAGCATTTT.

The V and J genes are TRBV29-1 and TRBJ1-2; D is undetermined. CDR1 and CDR2 (germline): SQVTM, ANQGSEA. The CDR3 has 17 amino acids. Trimming cost V 2 bases and J 8 bases, with 27 bases left between them. CDR3 protein: CSVEWRRERRVARGYTF. The DNA for the CDR3 is TGCAGCGTTGAATGGCGTCGAGAGCGGCGGGTGGCTAGAGGCTACACCTTC.

The V and J genes are TRBV7-2 and TRBJ1-1; possible D gene TRBD1, 6 bases. CDR1 SGHTA and CDR2 FQGNSA come from the germline V gene. The CDR3 covers 15 residues. V gave up 4 bases and J gave up 1 base, with 13 bases separating them. CDR3 nucleotides: TGTGCCAGCAGCTATAACTTGGGACAGAACACTGAAGCTTTCTTT. It translates to CASSYNLGQNTEAFF.

The gene calls are TRBV5-8 and TRBJ1-5; 7 nucleotides match TRBD1. The CDR3 loop spans 13 amino acids. The germline V gene encodes CDR1 SGHTS and CDR2 YDEGEE. The V segment lost 6 bases and the J segment 4 bases; nucleotides outside the gene matches: 4. CDR3 coding DNA: TGTGCCAGCAACACAGGGGAAAATCAGCCCCAGCATTTT. The encoded protein is CASNTGENQPQHF. Full variable domain (remainder filled in from reference TRBV5-8 and TRBJ1-5): EAGVTQSPTHLIKTRGQQATLRCSPISGHTSVYWYQQALGLGLQFLLWYDEGEERNRGNFPPRFSGRQFPNYSSELNVNALELEDSALYLCASNTGENQPQHFGDGTRLSIL.

The sample holds one count of this clone. CDR3 nucleotides: TGTGCCAGCAGTGGGGGGACAGTCCTCACGGACAATGAGCAGTTCTTC. The encoded protein is CASSGGTVLTDNEQFF. The chain recombines TRBV2 with TRBJ2-1, with 7 nucleotides matching TRBD1. The CDR3 spans 16 residues. Germline-derived CDR1 and CDR2 are SNHLY and FYNNEI. V shed 4 bases, J shed 5 bases, and the junction held 11 bases outside the gene matches.

The chain combines TRBV11-2 with TRBJ2-5; 10 positions agree with TRBD1. The CDR3 is 14 residues long. Germline CDR1 and CDR2: SGHAT and FQNNGV. V shed 4 bases and J 5 bases; nucleotides not matched to a gene: 4. DNA of the CDR3: TGTGCCAGCAGCTCCCGGACAGGGGGGGAGACCCAGTACTTC. It specifies CASSSRTGGETQYF. Drawing the rest from reference TRBV11-2 and TRBJ2-5, the complete variable domain is EAGVAQSPRYKIIEKRQSVAFWCNPISGHATLYWYQQILGQGPKLLIQFQNNGVVDDSQLPKDRFSAERLKGVDSTLKIQPAKLEDSAVYLCASSSRTGGETQYFGPGTRLLVL.

This clone occurred once. The rearrangement links TRBV27 to TRBJ2-1; the match to TRBD1 covers 11 bases. V was pared by 6 bases and J by 8 bases, with 9 bases of the junction left unmatched. The CDR3 runs 15 residues. Germline V lookup: CDR1 MNHEY, CDR2 SMNVEV (reference sequence). This CDR3 is CASRARDRGYDEQFF. CDR3 bases: TGTGCCAGCAGGGCTCGGGACAGGGGGTACGATGAGCAGTTCTTC.

The V and J genes are TRBV27 and TRBJ2-1, with D maybe TRBD1 (6 bases). The CDR3 has 19 residues. Germline CDR1 reads MNHEY; CDR2 reads SMNVEV (reference sequence). Trimming took off 1 base at V and 0 bases at J, with 19 bases between the two ends. CDR3 sequence reads: CASSLFQTLDSSSYNEQFF. As DNA, the CDR3 is TGTGCCAGCAGTTTATTCCAAACCTTGGACAGCAGCTCCTACAATGAGCAGTTCTTC.

The J gene is TRBJ2-5, the V gene TRBV29-1, with D unclear. Germline V gives CDR1 SQVTM, CDR2 ANQGSEA. The V end lost 5 bases, the J end lost 5 bases, and 6 bases lay between the germline ends. The CDR3 covers 10 residues. DNA of the CDR3: TGCAGCGTTCAGCTGGAGACCCAGTACTTC. Translation: CSVQLETQYF.

A single count supports this clone. This chain's CDR3 is CATSRVSGTAYEQYF. CDR3 coding DNA: TGTGCCACCAGCAGAGTATCTGGGACAGCCTACGAGCAGTACTTC. The V call is TRBV15, the J call TRBJ2-7; 7 bases are shared with TRBD1. V shed 1 base and J 2 bases; nucleotides not matched to a gene: 5. The CDR3 has 15 residues. In germline, CDR1 is LNHNV, CDR2 YYDKDF (reference sequence).

The V gene is TRBV28, the J gene TRBJ1-5; maybe TRBD1 (5 bases). V gave up 6 bases and J gave up 0 bases, with 18 bases separating them. CDR1 is MDHEN and CDR2 is SYDVKM in the germline V gene. The CDR3 covers 17 residues. The chain's CDR3 is CASSNLVGRYSNQPQHF. CDR3 nucleotide sequence: TGTGCCAGCAGCAACCTTGTGGGACGGTATAGCAATCAGCCCCAGCATTTT.

This sequence joins TRBV27 and TRBJ2-1; TRBD2 matches at 10 bases. The CDR3 is made up of 14 amino acids. Unmatched junction bases numbered 1, after V lost 2 bases and J lost 6 bases. The germline V gene encodes CDR1 MNHEY and CDR2 SMNVEV (reference sequence). CDR3 loop: CASSLLAGANEQFF. CDR3 DNA: TGTGCCAGCAGTTTACTAGCGGGAGCCAATGAGCAGTTCTTC.

The V and J genes are TRBV4-3 and TRBJ2-6, with D perhaps given as TRBD1 or TRBD2 (5 bases each). Germline loops: CDR1 LGHNA, CDR2 YSLEER. V lost 1 base and J lost 2, with 21 bases in between. The CDR3 is 20 amino acids. This CDR3 is CASSQVSYSGTPTGANVLTF. CDR3 sequence (DNA): TGCGCCAGCAGCCAAGTCTCGTATTCCGGGACCCCCACTGGGGCCAACGTCCTGACTTTC.

The rearrangement joins TRBV10-3 to TRBJ2-1, with 7 bases identical to TRBD2. V trimming: 7 bases; J trimming: 8 bases; junction bases outside the gene matches: 8. CDR1 is ENHRY, CDR2 SYGVKD, per germline. The CDR3 is made up of 13 amino acids. CDR3 in amino acids: CAIKGLTTHEQFF. CDR3 bases: TGTGCCATCAAGGGACTAACCACCCATGAGCAGTTCTTC.

The chain carries TRBV5-1 and TRBJ1-2, with D possibly matching TRBD1 (6 bases). V lost 0 bases and J 6 bases, leaving 12 bases between the germline ends. CDR1 and CDR2 from the germline V gene are SGHRS and YFSETQ. The CDR3 extends over 14 amino acids. This chain's CDR3 is CASSLGSGVDGYTF. Here the CDR3 DNA reads TGCGCCAGCAGCTTGGGTTCAGGGGTTGATGGCTACACCTTC.

This sequence joins TRBV21-1 and TRBJ1-2; the D call TRBD1 from the table was never checked on the DNA. TRBV21-1 constitutes a pseudogene. CDR3 length equals 12 residues. The CDR3 loop reads CARGPLAGGYTF. The DNA of the CDR3 is TGTGCCAGGGGGCCCTTGGCAGGGGGCTACACCTTC.

The chain links TRBV27 to TRBJ2-7; D is perhaps TRBD1 or TRBD2 (5 bases each). Germline V gene data show CDR1 as MNHEY and CDR2 as SMNVEV (reference sequence). V lost 6 bases to trimming and J lost 6 bases, with 21 bases between them. The CDR3 totals 15 residues. The CDR3 protein is CASSPTGTIPGEQYF. The CDR3 DNA reads TGTGCCAGCAGCCCAACCGGGACCATCCCGGGCGAGCAGTACTTC.

CDR3: CASSLTSRQETQYF. The CDR3 DNA is TGTGCCAGCAGCTTAACTAGCCGGCAAGAGACCCAGTACTTC. The chain links TRBV7-6 to TRBJ2-5; D might be TRBD2 (6 bases). V lost 2 bases, J lost 2 bases, and 9 bases lay in between. The CDR3 runs to 14 residues. CDR1 is SGHVS, CDR2 FNYEAQ, per germline.

This clone was seen once. This sample also contains other DNA sequences that code for the same CDR3. This chain connects TRBV5-4 to TRBJ2-5; 7 bases are shared with TRBD1. The CDR3 is 13 residues long. V was clipped by 2 bases and J by 3 bases; unmatched bases: 1. Germline-derived CDR1 and CDR2 are SGHNT and YYREEE (reference sequence). This chain's CDR3 is CASSFDREETQYF. The CDR3 region has the DNA TGTGCCAGCAGCTTTGACAGGGAAGAGACCCAGTACTTC.

The chain combines TRBV4-2 with TRBJ2-3, with a weak D call TRBD2 (6 bases). Germline values: CDR1 LGHNA, CDR2 YNFKEQ. Trimming pared 0 bases from V and 6 bases from J, leaving 13 bases between. The CDR3 covers 15 residues. CDR3 amino acids: CASSQDGGASDTQYF. For the CDR3, the DNA is TGTGCCAGCAGCCAAGACGGAGGGGCCTCGGATACGCAGTATTTT.

The chain couples TRBV28 to TRBJ1-2; possibly TRBD1 for D (6 bases). The germline V gene has CDR1 MDHEN and CDR2 SYDVKM. V dropped 4 bases and J dropped 4 bases, with 34 bases sitting between them. This CDR3 spans 21 amino acids. The CDR3 protein is CASSSLSLTGTRQVIGYGYTF. CDR3 DNA sequence: TGTGCCAGCAGTTCTTTATCACTGACCGGGACAAGACAGGTTATAGGCTATGGCTACACCTTC.